A single sample gave rise to the 26 T cell receptor beta chains below, sequenced in a study of blood T cells in healthy people across ages. With a J-beta primer mix and a sample-barcoded 5' primer, a second PCR ran 7 to 11 cycles. TCRdb used MiXCR to reprocess the 5' RACE reads, holding one entry per CDR3 protein. The top ten hold over 2.5% of the sample, which has around 800,000 distinct CDR3 sequences, roughly 24% seen once. This sample also appeared in a second study, on T cells of mothers and their children.

The sample taken for sequencing was blood. Source of these receptors: a boy under 18 in good health.

At least ten counts were recorded for this clonotype. J is TRBJ1-2 and V is TRBV7-9, with 11 bases lining up with TRBD1. CDR3 length equals 15 residues. Germline-derived CDR1 and CDR2 are SEHNR and FQNEAQ (reference sequence). V trimming: 3 bases; J trimming: 4 bases; junction bases outside the gene matches: 4. The CDR3: CASSLGTGGSYGYTF. As DNA, the CDR3 is TGTGCCAGCAGCTTGGGGACAGGGGGTTCCTATGGCTACACCTTC.

V is TRBV2 and J is TRBJ2-5; the D gene could be TRBD1 or TRBD2 (5 bases each). The tail of the sequence fits TRBJ2-1 better, so the J call may be wrong. Germline CDR1 reads SNHLY; CDR2 reads FYNNEI. The CDR3 contains 14 residues. The CDR3 DNA reads as TGTGCCAGCAACCAGGGAAGAGGGAACAATGAGCAGTTCTTC. It yields the protein CASNQGRGNNEQFF.

This clonotype was picked up a small number of times. The chain combines TRBV9 with TRBJ2-1; 7 nucleotides align to TRBD2. Germline loops: CDR1 SGDLS, CDR2 YYNGEE. V shed 0 bases, J shed 4 bases, and the junction held 4 bases outside the gene matches. The CDR3 spans 15 residues. CDR3: CASSVGLAVYNEQFF. The DNA for the CDR3 is TGTGCCAGCAGCGTAGGACTAGCAGTTTACAATGAGCAGTTCTTC.

This clonotype appeared a few times. The V call is TRBV28, the J call TRBJ2-2; no definite D call. This CDR3 spans 14 amino acids. The germline V gene has CDR1 MDHEN and CDR2 SYDVKM. The V end was cut by 6 bases, the J end by 0 bases, with 8 bases between. The CDR3 protein is CASRVDTNTGELFF. The CDR3, as DNA: TGTGCCAGCAGGGTTGATACGAACACCGGGGAGCTGTTTTTT.

V gene TRBV6-6 combines with J gene TRBJ1-1; D is ambiguous. Germline CDR1 is MNHNY and CDR2 is SVGAGI (reference sequence). V gave up 6 bases and J gave up 1 base, with 9 bases separating them. This CDR3 region has 13 residues. DNA for the CDR3: TGTGCCAGCAGCTCGTTGGCGAACACTGAAGCTTTCTTT. Residues: CASSSLANTEAFF.

This rearrangement joins TRBV12-3 or TRBV12-4 to TRBJ2-5, with D unclear. The J call may be incorrect, as the DNA end agrees better with TRBJ2-7. The CDR3 spans 12 residues. CDR3 amino acids: CASSFIIYEQYF. For the CDR3, the DNA is TGTGCCAGCAGTTTCATCATCTACGAGCAGTACTTC.

This clonotype was seen a few times. The chain uses TRBV7-8 and TRBJ1-5; D uncertain. The CDR3 is 16 residues long. V shed 6 bases and J shed 1 base, with 16 bases lying between them. Looked up from germline, CDR1 is SGHVS and CDR2 is FQNEAQ. CDR3 nucleotides: TGTGCCAGCAGTTTTTCGCCGGGAATAAGCAATCAGCCCCAGCATTTT. This codes for CASSFSPGISNQPQHF.

The genes are TRBV13 and TRBJ2-2; TRBD2 aligns across 7 bases. The CDR3 totals 17 residues. Germline V lookup: CDR1 PRHDT, CDR2 FYEKMQ (reference sequence). V lost 4 bases to trimming and J lost 2 bases; unmatched junction nucleotides: 10. The CDR3 sequence: CASSSHGGGANTGELFF. The CDR3 nucleotides are TGTGCCAGCAGCTCCCACGGCGGGGGAGCTAACACCGGGGAGCTGTTTTTT.

Only a few counts were recorded for this clonotype. The CDR3 DNA sequence: TGTGCCAGCAGTGAGAGCAGGGGGTACGAGCAGTACTTC. The encoded protein is CASSESRGYEQYF. The chain carries TRBV2 and TRBJ2-7; 7 nucleotides match TRBD1. The CDR3 loop spans 13 amino acids. Germline V lookup: CDR1 SNHLY, CDR2 FYNNEI. The J segment lost 4 bases and the V segment lost 3 bases, leaving 3 bases of the junction unmatched. The full variable domain, in which reference TRBV2 and TRBJ2-7 provide the parts outside the CDR3, is EPEVTQTPSHQVTQMGQEVILRCVPISNHLYFYWYRQILGQKVEFLVSFYNNEISEKSEIFDDQFSVERPDGSNFTLKIRSTKLEDSAMYFCASSESRGYEQYFGPGTRLTVT.

This chain connects TRBV10-3 to TRBJ2-1, with a tentative D call TRBD1 (5 bases). Trimming took off 6 bases at V and 9 bases at J, with 12 bases between the two ends. Germline lookup yields CDR1 ENHRY and CDR2 SYGVKD. CDR3 length equals 12 residues. The CDR3: CAIRTDGGEQFF. The CDR3 nucleotides are TGTGCCATCAGGACAGACGGCGGTGAGCAGTTCTTC.

This clonotype has a handful of counts. The chain joins TRBV11-1 to TRBJ1-1; 7 bases agree with TRBD1. Germline values: CDR1 SGHAT, CDR2 FQDESV (reference sequence). With V trimmed by 3 bases and J by 0 bases, 7 bases remained unmatched. The CDR3 loop spans 16 amino acids. CDR3 coding DNA: TGTGCCAGCAGCTTTCGGAGGGGGCCATTGAACACTGAAGCTTTCTTT. Translation gives CASSFRRGPLNTEAFF.

This chain connects TRBV7-9 to TRBJ1-1, with a weak D call TRBD1 (6 bases). Trimming shortened V by 2 bases and J by 4 bases, and 14 bases separated the two germline ends. CDR1 and CDR2 (germline): SEHNR, FQNEAQ (reference sequence). The CDR3 runs 15 residues. This CDR3 is CASSLRGAPPTEAFF. CDR3 nucleotides: TGTGCCAGCAGCTTAAGGGGGGCTCCCCCCACTGAAGCTTTCTTT. Supplemented by reference TRBV7-9 and TRBJ1-1, the full variable domain reads DTGVSQNPRHKITKRGQNVTFRCDPISEHNRLYWYRQTLGQGPEFLTYFQNEAQLEKSRLLSDRFSAERPKGSFSTLEIQRTEQGDSAMYLCASSLRGAPPTEAFFGQGTRLTVV.

V gene TRBV3-1 combines with J gene TRBJ2-5, with D hard to call. Germline loops: CDR1 LGHDT, CDR2 YNNKEL (reference sequence). CDR3 size: 16 residues. Trimming pared 1 base from V and 0 bases from J, leaving 12 bases between. CDR3 DNA sequence: TGTGCCAGCAGCCAAGGATCCGCCGGGTACCAAGAGACCCAGTACTTC. Protein: CASSQGSAGYQETQYF.

This chain links TRBV12-3 or TRBV12-4 with TRBJ1-2; the D gene is possibly TRBD1 (5 bases). The CDR3 spans 13 residues. The V end was cut by 6 bases, the J end by 4 bases, with 12 bases between. CDR3 loop: CASSVGEGYGYTF. The CDR3 DNA reads TGTGCCAGCAGCGTGGGGGAAGGCTATGGCTACACCTTC.

This clonotype was observed a handful of times. The genes are TRBV4-2 and TRBJ2-7, with D hard to call. Germline CDR1 and CDR2: LGHNA and YNFKEQ. CDR3 length: 12 amino acids. Trimming shortened V by 0 bases and J by 2 bases, and 2 bases separated the two germline ends. CDR3 protein: CASSQDAYEQYF. The CDR3 bases are TGTGCCAGCAGCCAAGACGCCTACGAGCAGTACTTC.

This clonotype was observed a few times. The rearrangement links TRBV5-1 to TRBJ2-5, with TRBD1 matching over 8 bases. The J call may be incorrect, as the DNA end agrees better with TRBJ2-7. Germline lookup yields CDR1 SGHRS and CDR2 YFSETQ. The CDR3 extends over 15 amino acids. CDR3 residues: CASSLAGRGPYEQYF. Here the CDR3 DNA reads TGCGCCAGCAGCTTGGCCGGCAGGGGGCCCTACGAGCAGTACTTC.

The chain is built from TRBV19 and TRBJ2-7; 9 bases fit TRBD1. V trimming: 10 bases; J trimming: 4 bases; junction bases outside the gene matches: 5. This CDR3 region has 12 residues. The germline V gene encodes CDR1 LNHDA and CDR2 SQIVND (reference sequence). The chain's CDR3 is CATSGTGYEQYF. For the CDR3, the DNA is TGTGCCACGTCCGGGACAGGGTACGAGCAGTACTTC.

The chain joins TRBV6-5 to TRBJ1-4, with 10 nucleotides matching TRBD1. Germline loops: CDR1 MNHEY, CDR2 SVGAGI. The CDR3 spans 14 residues. V lost 6 bases, J lost 10 bases, and 8 bases stayed unmatched. The CDR3 protein is CASSRRTGGGKLFF. DNA of the CDR3: TGTGCCAGCAGCCGCAGGACAGGGGGTGGAAAACTGTTTTTT.

This clonotype was counted between two and nine times. V usage is TRBV4-1 and J usage is TRBJ2-5; possibly TRBD1 for D (6 bases). TRBJ2-7 explains the end of the DNA better; the J call may be wrong. This CDR3 comprises 15 residues. Looked up from germline, CDR1 is MGHRA and CDR2 is YSYEKL. Here the CDR3 DNA reads TGCGCCAGCAGACACTACAGGGTTGCCTCTTACGAGCAGTACTTC. This codes for CASRHYRVASYEQYF.

This clonotype was seen a handful of times. V and J are TRBV5-5 and TRBJ2-2, with a tentative D call TRBD1 (5 bases). CDR3 size: 15 residues. Trimming pared 4 bases from V and 1 base from J, leaving 11 bases between. The germline V gene encodes CDR1 SGHKS and CDR2 YYEKEE (reference sequence). CDR3 protein: CASSKRQGNTGELFF. In DNA, the CDR3 is TGTGCCAGCAGCAAGCGCCAGGGGAACACCGGGGAGCTGTTTTTT.

This clonotype was observed a few times. CDR3 sequence reads: CASSLDSYRQETQYF. CDR3 DNA sequence: TGTGCCAGCAGCCTGGACTCCTATAGGCAAGAGACCCAGTACTTC. The chain uses TRBV12-3 or TRBV12-4 and TRBJ2-5, with D tentatively TRBD2 (5 bases). The germline V and J ends were trimmed by 6 bases and 2 bases, with 16 bases remaining between them. The CDR3 totals 15 residues.

The rearrangement links TRBV20-1 to TRBJ1-4; 7 bases map to TRBD1. Germline assignment: CDR1 DFQATT and CDR2 SNEGSKA (reference sequence). Trimming cost V 0 bases and J 8 bases; bases outside gene matches: 15. The CDR3 has 17 residues. The CDR3 reads CSARDSSPQGVEEKLFF. In DNA form, the CDR3 reads TGCAGTGCTAGAGATTCTAGTCCCCAGGGGGTGGAAGAAAAACTGTTTTTT.

The rearrangement uses TRBV29-1 and TRBJ2-2; the D call may be TRBD1 or TRBD2 (6 bases each). CDR1 is SQVTM and CDR2 is ANQGSEA in the germline V gene. Trimming took 5 bases from V and 3 from J, leaving 16 bases between them. This CDR3 spans 15 amino acids. CDR3 protein: CSVTGGGGDTGELFF. DNA for the CDR3: TGCAGCGTTACAGGAGGGGGTGGGGACACCGGGGAGCTGTTTTTT.

The rearrangement links TRBV28 to TRBJ2-5; 13 positions agree with TRBD2. The J call may be faulty, since TRBJ2-1 better matches the DNA end. Per the germline V gene, CDR1 is MDHEN and CDR2 is SYDVKM. The CDR3 is made up of 16 amino acids. The CDR3 is CASSLGLAGLRNEQFF. The CDR3 region has the DNA TGTGCCAGCAGCCTGGGACTAGCGGGGTTGAGGAATGAGCAGTTCTTC.

In this sample, this clonotype turned up many times. The rearrangement links TRBV3-1 to TRBJ2-1, with a possible D match to TRBD1 (5 bases). V dropped 4 bases and J dropped 5 bases, with 24 bases sitting between them. The CDR3 consists of 18 residues. Germline V gene lookup returns CDR1 LGHDT and CDR2 YNNKEL (reference sequence). Here the CDR3 reads CASSPRLSGRVSDNEQFF. The CDR3 DNA reads as TGTGCCAGCAGCCCGCGCCTCTCGGGCAGGGTAAGCGACAATGAGCAGTTCTTC.

The V gene is TRBV4-3, the J gene TRBJ1-2; D unclear. CDR3 length: 16 amino acids. Per the germline V gene, CDR1 is LGHNA and CDR2 is YSLEER. Trimming took 2 bases from V and 5 from J, leaving 18 bases between them. The CDR3: CASSQNQQSHNYGYTF. DNA for the CDR3: TGCGCCAGCAGCCAAAATCAACAGAGTCATAATTATGGCTACACCTTC.